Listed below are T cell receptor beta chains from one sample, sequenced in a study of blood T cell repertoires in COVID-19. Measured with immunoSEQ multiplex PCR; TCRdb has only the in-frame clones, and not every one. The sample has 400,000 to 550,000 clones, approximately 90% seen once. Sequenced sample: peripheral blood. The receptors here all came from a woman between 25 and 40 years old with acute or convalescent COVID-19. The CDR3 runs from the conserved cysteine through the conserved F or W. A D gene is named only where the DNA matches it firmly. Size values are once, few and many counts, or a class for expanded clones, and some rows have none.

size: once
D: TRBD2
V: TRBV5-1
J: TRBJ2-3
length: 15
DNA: TGCGCCAGCTCAAACCTAGCGGGGGTCAGCGATACGCAGTATTTT
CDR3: CASSNLAGVSDTQYF

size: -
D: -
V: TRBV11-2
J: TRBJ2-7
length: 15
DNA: TGTGCCAGCAGCCCTCGACCGGGAACTGAGCACGAGCAGTACTTC
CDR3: CASSPRPGTEHEQYF

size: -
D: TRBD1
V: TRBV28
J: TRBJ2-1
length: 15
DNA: TGTGCCAGCAGTCAGGGGGTCCTCTCCTACAATGAGCAGTTCTTC
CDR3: CASSQGVLSYNEQFF

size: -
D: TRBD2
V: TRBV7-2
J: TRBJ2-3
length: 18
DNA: TGTGCCAGCAGCCAGGATCTGGTGAGCGGGGGGGCGTCAGATACGCAGTATTTT
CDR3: CASSQDLVSGGASDTQYF

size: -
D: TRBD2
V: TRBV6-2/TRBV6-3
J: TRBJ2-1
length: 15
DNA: TGTGCCAGCAGTACGCACGGGGGGGCCCGCTATGAGCAGTTCTTC
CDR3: CASSTHGGARYEQFF

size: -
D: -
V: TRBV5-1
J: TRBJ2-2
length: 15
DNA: TGCGCCAGCAGGTTTGGGGGGAGCAACACCGGGGAGCTGTTTTTT
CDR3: CASRFGGSNTGELFF

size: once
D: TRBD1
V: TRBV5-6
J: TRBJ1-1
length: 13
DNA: TGTGCCAGCAGCTTGGGAGTCGGGACAGGGGCTTTCTTT
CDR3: CASSLGVGTGAFF

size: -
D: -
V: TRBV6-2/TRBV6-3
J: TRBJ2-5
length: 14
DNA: TGTGCCAGCAGTTCGGACCAAACGGGGGAGACCCAGTACTTC
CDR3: CASSSDQTGETQYF

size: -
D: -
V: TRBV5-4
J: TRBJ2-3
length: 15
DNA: TGTGCCAGCAGCTTGGGCGGGCAAAGCACAGATACGCAGTATTTT
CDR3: CASSLGGQSTDTQYF

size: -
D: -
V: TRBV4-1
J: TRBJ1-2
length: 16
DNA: TGCGCCAGCAGCCAAGATTGGGGGGGGCGCAACTATGGCTACACCTTC
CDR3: CASSQDWGGRNYGYTF

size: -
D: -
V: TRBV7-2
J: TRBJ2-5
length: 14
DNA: TGTGCCAGCAGCGCACAGCTGGGTCGAGAGACCCAGTACTTC
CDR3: CASSAQLGRETQYF

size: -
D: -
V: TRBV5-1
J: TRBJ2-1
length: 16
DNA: TGCGCCAGCAGCCCTAACGCAGGGGGGAAATACAATGAGCAGTTCTTC
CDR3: CASSPNAGGKYNEQFF

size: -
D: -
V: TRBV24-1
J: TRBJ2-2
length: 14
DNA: TGTGCCACCAGTGACCTAGACAGAACCGGGGAGCTGTTTTTT
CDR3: CATSDLDRTGELFF

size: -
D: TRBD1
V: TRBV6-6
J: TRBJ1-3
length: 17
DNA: TGTGCCAGCAGTCCCCTCCGAAGGACAGGGGTCGGAAACACCATATATTTT
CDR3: CASSPLRRTGVGNTIYF

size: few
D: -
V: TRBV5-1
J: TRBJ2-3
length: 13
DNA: TGCGCCAGCAGCTTGTCAGGGAGGGATACGCAGTATTTT
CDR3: CASSLSGRDTQYF

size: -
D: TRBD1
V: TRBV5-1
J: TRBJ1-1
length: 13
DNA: TGCGCCAGCAGCTTGGTACTGGACAGGGAAGCTTTCTTT
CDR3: CASSLVLDREAFF

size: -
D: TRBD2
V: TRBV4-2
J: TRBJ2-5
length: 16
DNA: TGTGCCAGCAGCTATAACAGCGGGGGGGCCGGGGAGACCCAGTACTTC
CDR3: CASSYNSGGAGETQYF

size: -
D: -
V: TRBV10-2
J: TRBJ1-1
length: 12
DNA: TGCGCCAGCTGCGGGGGAAGCACTGAAGCTTTCTTT
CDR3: CASCGGSTEAFF

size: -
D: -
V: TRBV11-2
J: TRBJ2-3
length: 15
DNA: TGTGCCAGCAGCCTCGACAGGCATGGGACAGATACGCAGTATTTT
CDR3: CASSLDRHGTDTQYF

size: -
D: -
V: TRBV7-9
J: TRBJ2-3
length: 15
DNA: TGTGCCAGCAGCCAAGGACAGACCACCACAGATACGCAGTATTTT
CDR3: CASSQGQTTTDTQYF

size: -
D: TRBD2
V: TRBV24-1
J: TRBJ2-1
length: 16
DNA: TGTGCCACCAGTGACCCCTCGGCGGGGGTCTACAATGAGCAGTTCTTC
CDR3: CATSDPSAGVYNEQFF

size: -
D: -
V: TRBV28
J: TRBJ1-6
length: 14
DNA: TGTGCCAGCTCCACTCAAACAGGGAATTCACCCCTCCACTTT
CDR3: CASSTQTGNSPLHF

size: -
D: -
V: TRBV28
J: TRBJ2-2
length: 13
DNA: TGTGCCAGCAGCTTCAGGGGCACCGGGGAGCTGTTTTTT
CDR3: CASSFRGTGELFF

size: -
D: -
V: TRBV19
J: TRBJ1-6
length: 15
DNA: TGTGCCAGTAGTGTCACCGGACAGTTCAATTCACCCCTCCACTTT
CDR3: CASSVTGQFNSPLHF

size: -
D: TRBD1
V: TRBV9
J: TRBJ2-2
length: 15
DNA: TGTGCCAGCAGCTCCCGGACAGGAAGGACCGGGGAGCTGTTTTTT
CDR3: CASSSRTGRTGELFF

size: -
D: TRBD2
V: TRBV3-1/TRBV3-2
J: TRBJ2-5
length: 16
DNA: TGTGCCAGCAGCCAAGATCCCACGGGGGGCCAAGAGACCCAGTACTTC
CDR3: CASSQDPTGGQETQYF

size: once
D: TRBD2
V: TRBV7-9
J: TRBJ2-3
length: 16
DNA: TGTGCCAGCAGCCTTACTGGAGGGACTAGAAGGATTACGCAGTATTTT
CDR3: CASSLTGGTRRITQYF

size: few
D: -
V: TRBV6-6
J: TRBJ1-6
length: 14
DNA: TGTGCCAGCAGCCCGGACAGCCTTGATTCACCCCTCCACTTT
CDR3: CASSPDSLDSPLHF

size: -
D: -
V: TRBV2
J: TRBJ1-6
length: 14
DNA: TGTGCCAGCAGTCCCGAAACGGGACTGTCACCCCTCCACTTT
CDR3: CASSPETGLSPLHF

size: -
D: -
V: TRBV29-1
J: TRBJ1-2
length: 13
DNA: TGCAGCGTTTATTTGGAGGGGATCTATGGCTACACCTTC
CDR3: CSVYLEGIYGYTF

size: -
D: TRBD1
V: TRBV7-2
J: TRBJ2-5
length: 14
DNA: TGTGCCAGCAGCCCCGGGACAGCTCAAGAGACCCAGTACTTC
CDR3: CASSPGTAQETQYF

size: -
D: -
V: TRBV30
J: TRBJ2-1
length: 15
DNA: TGTGCCTGGACCAGGGGATCAAAGTCGTACAATGAGCAGTTCTTC
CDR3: CAWTRGSKSYNEQFF

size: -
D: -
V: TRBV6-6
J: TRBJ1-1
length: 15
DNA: TGTGCCAGCACCCGAGCCCAGGGAGGAGGGACTGAAGCTTTCTTT
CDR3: CASTRAQGGGTEAFF

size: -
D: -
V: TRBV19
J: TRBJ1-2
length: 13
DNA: TGTGCCAGTAGTAAAGGGGAATTCTATGGCTACACCTTC
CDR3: CASSKGEFYGYTF

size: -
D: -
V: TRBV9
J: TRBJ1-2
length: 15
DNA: TGTGCCAGCAGCGTAGGCGACACCCCTAACTATGGCTACACCTTC
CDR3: CASSVGDTPNYGYTF

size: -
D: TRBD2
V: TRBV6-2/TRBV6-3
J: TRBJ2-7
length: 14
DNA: TGTGCCAGCAGTAATAGCGGGGGCGGTTACGAGCAGTACTTC
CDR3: CASSNSGGGYEQYF

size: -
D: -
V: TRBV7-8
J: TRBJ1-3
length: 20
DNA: TGTGCCAGCAGCACCCACGCCGTGGCAGGCTCCCTTCGTCCGTCAAACACCATATATTTT
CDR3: CASSTHAVAGSLRPSNTIYF

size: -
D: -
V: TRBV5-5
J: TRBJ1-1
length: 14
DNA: TGTGCCAGCAGCCCACCGGGAGGGCCCACTGAAGCTTTCTTT
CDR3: CASSPPGGPTEAFF

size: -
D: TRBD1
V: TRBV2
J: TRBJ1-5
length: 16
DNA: TGTGCCAGCAGTGACGGCCAGGGGACAGGCAATCAGCCCCAGCATTTT
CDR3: CASSDGQGTGNQPQHF

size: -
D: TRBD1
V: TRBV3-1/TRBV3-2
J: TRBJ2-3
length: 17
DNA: TGTGCCAGCAGCCAAGAGGACAGGGGGCAACTTCCAGATACGCAGTATTTT
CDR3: CASSQEDRGQLPDTQYF

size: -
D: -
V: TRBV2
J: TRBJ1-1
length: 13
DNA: TGTGCCAGCAGTGCTCAGCGTTACACTGAAGCTTTCTTT
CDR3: CASSAQRYTEAFF

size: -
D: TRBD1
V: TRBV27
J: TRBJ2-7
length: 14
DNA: TGTGCCAGCAGTGTAGGGGGCCCCGTCTACGAGCAGTACTTC
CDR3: CASSVGGPVYEQYF

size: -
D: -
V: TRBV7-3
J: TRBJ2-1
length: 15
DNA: TGTGCCAGCAGCTTAGTCGAGGGCGGGTACAATGAGCAGTTCTTC
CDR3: CASSLVEGGYNEQFF

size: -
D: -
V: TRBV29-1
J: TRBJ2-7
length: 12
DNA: TGCAGCGCTGAAGGAGTGCTCTACGAGCAGTACTTC
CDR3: CSAEGVLYEQYF

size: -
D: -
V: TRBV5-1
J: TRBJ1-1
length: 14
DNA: TGCGCCAGCAGCTTGCGACAGGAGAACACTGAAGCTTTCTTT
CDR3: CASSLRQENTEAFF

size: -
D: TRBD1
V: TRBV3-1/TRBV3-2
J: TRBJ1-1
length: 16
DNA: TGTGCCAGCAGCCAAGATTCAATGGCCGGACAGGGGAAAGCTTTCTTT
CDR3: CASSQDSMAGQGKAFF

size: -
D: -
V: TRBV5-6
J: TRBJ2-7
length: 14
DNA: TGTGCCAGCAGCCGGCGGGACAGATCCTACGAGCAGTACTTC
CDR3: CASSRRDRSYEQYF

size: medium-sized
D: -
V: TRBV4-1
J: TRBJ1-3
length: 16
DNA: TGCGCCAGCAGCCAACTATACAGTAACTCTGGAAACACCATATATTTT
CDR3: CASSQLYSNSGNTIYF

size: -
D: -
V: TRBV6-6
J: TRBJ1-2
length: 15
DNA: TGTGCCAGCAGCCGAGAACTCCAGGGATCTCATGGCTACACCTTC
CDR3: CASSRELQGSHGYTF

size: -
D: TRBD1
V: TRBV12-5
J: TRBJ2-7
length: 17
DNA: TGTGCTAGTGGTACAAGGGACAGGGGGCAAGTAGGACGCGAGCAGTACTTC
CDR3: CASGTRDRGQVGREQYF

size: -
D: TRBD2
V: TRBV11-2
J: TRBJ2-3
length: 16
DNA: TGTGCCAGCAGCTTAGGTCGGACTAGCCCCAGAGATACGCAGTATTTT
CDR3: CASSLGRTSPRDTQYF